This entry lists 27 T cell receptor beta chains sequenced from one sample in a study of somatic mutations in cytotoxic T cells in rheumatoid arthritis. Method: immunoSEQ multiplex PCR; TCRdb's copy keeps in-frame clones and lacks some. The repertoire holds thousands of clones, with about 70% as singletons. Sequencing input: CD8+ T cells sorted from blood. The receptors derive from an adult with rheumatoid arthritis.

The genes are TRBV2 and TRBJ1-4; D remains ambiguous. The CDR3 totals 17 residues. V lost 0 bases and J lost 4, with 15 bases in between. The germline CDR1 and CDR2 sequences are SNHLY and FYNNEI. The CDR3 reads CASSEASSRAFNEKLFF. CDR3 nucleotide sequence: TGTGCCAGCAGTGAAGCATCCTCGAGAGCCTTTAATGAAAAACTGTTTTTT.

The CDR3 DNA reads TGTGCCAGTAGTTCCCCTAGTTCCTCTGGGGCCAACGTCCTGACTTTC. Residues: CASSSPSSSGANVLTF. The chain couples TRBV19 to TRBJ2-6; D is ambiguous. Per germline, CDR1 LNHDA and CDR2 SQIVND (reference sequence). V dropped 5 bases and J dropped 0 bases, with 11 bases sitting between them. The CDR3 covers 16 residues.

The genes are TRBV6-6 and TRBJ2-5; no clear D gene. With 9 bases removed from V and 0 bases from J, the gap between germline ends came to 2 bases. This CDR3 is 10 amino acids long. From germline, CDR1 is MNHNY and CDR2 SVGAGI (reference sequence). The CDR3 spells CASYQETQYF. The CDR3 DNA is TGTGCCAGTTACCAAGAGACCCAGTACTTC.

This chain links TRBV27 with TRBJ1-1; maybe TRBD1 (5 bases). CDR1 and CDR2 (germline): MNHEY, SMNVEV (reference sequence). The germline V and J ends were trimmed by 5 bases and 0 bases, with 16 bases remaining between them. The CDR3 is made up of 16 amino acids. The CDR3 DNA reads TGTGCCAGCAGTCACAGTTGGGGCTCGGTGAACACTGAAGCTTTCTTT. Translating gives CASSHSWGSVNTEAFF.

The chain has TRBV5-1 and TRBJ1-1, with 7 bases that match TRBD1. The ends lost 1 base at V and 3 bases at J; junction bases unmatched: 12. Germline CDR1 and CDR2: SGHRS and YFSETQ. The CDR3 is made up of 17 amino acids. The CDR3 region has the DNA TGCGCCAGCAGCTTGACTCTAGGGGGCAGAGTGCACACTGAAGCTTTCTTT. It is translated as CASSLTLGGRVHTEAFF.

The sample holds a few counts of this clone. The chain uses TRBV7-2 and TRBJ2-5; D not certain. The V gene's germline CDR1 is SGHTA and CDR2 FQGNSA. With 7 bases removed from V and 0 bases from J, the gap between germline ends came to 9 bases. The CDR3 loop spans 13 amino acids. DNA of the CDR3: TGTGCCAGCACCGACGTAAACCAAGAGACCCAGTACTTC. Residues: CASTDVNQETQYF.

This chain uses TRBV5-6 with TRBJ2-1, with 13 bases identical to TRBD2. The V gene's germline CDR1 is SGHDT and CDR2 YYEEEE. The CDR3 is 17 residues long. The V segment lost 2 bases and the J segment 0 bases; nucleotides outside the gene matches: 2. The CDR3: CASSFTSGGVSYNEQFF. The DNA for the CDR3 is TGTGCCAGCAGCTTCACTAGCGGGGGGGTCTCCTACAATGAGCAGTTCTTC.

The CDR3 spells CASSPYSSGNTEAFF. CDR3 DNA: TGTGCCAGCAGCCCCTACAGTAGCGGTAACACTGAAGCTTTCTTT. The gene calls are TRBV7-9 and TRBJ1-1; no definite D call. Germline assignment: CDR1 SEHNR and CDR2 FQNEAQ (reference sequence). The V end was cut by 5 bases, the J end by 2 bases, with 15 bases between. This CDR3 contains 15 residues. Filled out from reference TRBV7-9 and TRBJ1-1, the complete variable domain reads DTGVSQNPRHKITKRGQNVTFRCDPISEHNRLYWYRQTLGQGPEFLTYFQNEAQLEKSRLLSDRFSAERPKGSFSTLEIQRTEQGDSAMYLCASSPYSSGNTEAFFGQGTRLTVV.

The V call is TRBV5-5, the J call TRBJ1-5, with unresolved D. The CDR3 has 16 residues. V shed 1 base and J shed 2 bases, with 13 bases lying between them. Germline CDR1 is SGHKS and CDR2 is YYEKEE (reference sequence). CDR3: CASSLWLDVGNQPQHF. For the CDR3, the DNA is TGTGCCAGCAGCTTGTGGCTCGACGTGGGCAATCAGCCCCAGCATTTT.

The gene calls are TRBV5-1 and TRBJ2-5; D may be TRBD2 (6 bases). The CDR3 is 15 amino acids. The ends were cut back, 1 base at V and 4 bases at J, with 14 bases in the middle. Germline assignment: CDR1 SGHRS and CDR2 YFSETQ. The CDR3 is CASSLSGGGGETQYF. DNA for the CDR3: TGCGCCAGCAGCTTGTCCGGGGGTGGAGGAGAGACCCAGTACTTC.

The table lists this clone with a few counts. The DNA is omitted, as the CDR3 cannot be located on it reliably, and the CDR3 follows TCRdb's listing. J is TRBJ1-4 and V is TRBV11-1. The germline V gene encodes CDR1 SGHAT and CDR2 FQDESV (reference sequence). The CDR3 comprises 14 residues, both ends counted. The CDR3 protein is CASSTSSVNEKLFF.

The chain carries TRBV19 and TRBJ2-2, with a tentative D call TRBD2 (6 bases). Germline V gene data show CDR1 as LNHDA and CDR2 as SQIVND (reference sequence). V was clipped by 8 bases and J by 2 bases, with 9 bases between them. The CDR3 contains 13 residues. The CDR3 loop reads CASGGINTGELFF. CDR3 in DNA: TGTGCCAGTGGGGGGATAAACACCGGGGAGCTGTTTTTT.

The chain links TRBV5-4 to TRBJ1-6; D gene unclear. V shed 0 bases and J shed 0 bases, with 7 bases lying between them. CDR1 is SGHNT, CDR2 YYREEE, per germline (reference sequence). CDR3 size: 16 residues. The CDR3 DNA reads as TGTGCCAGCAGCTTGGCTGGGGACTCCTATAATTCACCCCTCCACTTT. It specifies CASSLAGDSYNSPLHF.

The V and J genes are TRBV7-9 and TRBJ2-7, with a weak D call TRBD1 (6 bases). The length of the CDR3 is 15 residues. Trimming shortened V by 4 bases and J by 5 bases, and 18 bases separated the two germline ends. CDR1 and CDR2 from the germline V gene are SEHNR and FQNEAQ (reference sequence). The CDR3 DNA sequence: TGTGCCAGCAGCTCCACAGGGTTGATCTTGGACGAGCAGTACTTC. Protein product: CASSSTGLILDEQYF.

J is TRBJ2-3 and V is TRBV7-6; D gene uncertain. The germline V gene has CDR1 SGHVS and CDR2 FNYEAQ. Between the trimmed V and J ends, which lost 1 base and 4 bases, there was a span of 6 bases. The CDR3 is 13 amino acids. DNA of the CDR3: TGTGCCAGCAGCTTAGGGGTTTCAGATACGCAGTATTTT. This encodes CASSLGVSDTQYF.

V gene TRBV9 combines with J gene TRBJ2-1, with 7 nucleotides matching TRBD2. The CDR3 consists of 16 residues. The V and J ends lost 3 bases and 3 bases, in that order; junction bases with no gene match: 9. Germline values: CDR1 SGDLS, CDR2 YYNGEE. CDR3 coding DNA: TGTGCCAGCAGCGGCCGCGGGGGAGGGGACTACAATGAGCAGTTCTTC. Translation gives CASSGRGGGDYNEQFF.

CDR3 nucleotides: TGTGCCAGCCTCTTCCGCGGGGTAGGAACAGATACGCAGTATTTT. Protein: CASLFRGVGTDTQYF. The rearrangement joins TRBV2 to TRBJ2-3; D is perhaps TRBD2 (6 bases). Germline V gene sequence: CDR1 SNHLY, CDR2 FYNNEI. The CDR3 spans 15 residues. Trimming removed 8 bases from V and 3 bases from J, with 18 bases in between.

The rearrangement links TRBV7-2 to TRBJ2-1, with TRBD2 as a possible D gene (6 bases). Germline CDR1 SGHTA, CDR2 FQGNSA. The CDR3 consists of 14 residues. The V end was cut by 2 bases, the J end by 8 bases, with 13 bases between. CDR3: CASSLLLAGDEQFF. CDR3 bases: TGTGCCAGCAGCTTACTACTAGCTGGCGATGAGCAGTTCTTC. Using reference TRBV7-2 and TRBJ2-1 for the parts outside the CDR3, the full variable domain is GAGVSQSPSNKVTEKGKDVELRCDPISGHTALYWYRQSLGQGLEFLIYFQGNSAPDKSGLPSDRFSAERTGGSVSTLTIQRTQQEDSAVYLCASSLLLAGDEQFFGPGTRLTVL.

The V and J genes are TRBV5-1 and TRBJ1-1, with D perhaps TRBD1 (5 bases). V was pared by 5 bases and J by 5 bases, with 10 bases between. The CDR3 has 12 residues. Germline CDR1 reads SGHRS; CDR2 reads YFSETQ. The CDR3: CASSAQGTEAFF. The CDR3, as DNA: TGCGCCAGCAGTGCGCAGGGAACTGAAGCTTTCTTT.

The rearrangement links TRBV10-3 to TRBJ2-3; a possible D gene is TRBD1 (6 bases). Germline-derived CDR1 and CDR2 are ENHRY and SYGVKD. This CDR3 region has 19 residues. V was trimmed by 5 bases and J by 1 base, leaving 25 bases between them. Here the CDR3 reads CAISQMAGAAPSGTDTQYF. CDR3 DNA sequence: TGTGCCATCAGTCAAATGGCAGGGGCCGCTCCTTCGGGCACAGATACGCAGTATTTT.

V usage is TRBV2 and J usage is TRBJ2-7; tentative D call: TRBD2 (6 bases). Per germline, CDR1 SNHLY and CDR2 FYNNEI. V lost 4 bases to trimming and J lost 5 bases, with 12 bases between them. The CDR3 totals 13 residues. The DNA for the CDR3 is TGTGCCAGCAGTGCTAGCGAGGAGAACGAGCAGTACTTC. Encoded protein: CASSASEENEQYF.

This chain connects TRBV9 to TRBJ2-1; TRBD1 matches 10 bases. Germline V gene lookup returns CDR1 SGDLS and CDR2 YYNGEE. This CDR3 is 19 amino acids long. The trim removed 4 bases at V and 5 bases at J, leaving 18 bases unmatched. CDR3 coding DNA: TGTGCCAGCAGCTCACGACAGGGGGCGCAACTAGCGGACAACAATGAGCAGTTCTTC. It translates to CASSSRQGAQLADNNEQFF. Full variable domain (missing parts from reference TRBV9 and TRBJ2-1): DSGVTQTPKHLITATGQRVTLRCSPRSGDLSVYWYQQSLDQGLQFLIQYYNGEERAKGNILERFSAQQFPDLHSELNLSSLELGDSALYFCASSSRQGAQLADNNEQFFGPGTRLTVL.

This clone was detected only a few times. CDR3 DNA: TGTGCCAGCAGTGACTCGGGGAGCAATCAGCCCCAGCATTTT. This translates into CASSDSGSNQPQHF. The rearrangement joins TRBV6-1 to TRBJ1-5, with D unresolved. With 3 bases removed from V and 1 base from J, the gap between germline ends came to 7 bases. The CDR3 extends over 14 amino acids. CDR1 is MNHNS and CDR2 is SASEGT in the germline V gene.

The CDR3 bases are TGTGCCAGCAGCCCGACAGGTAGCTCTGGAAACACCATATATTTT. Protein product: CASSPTGSSGNTIYF. V usage is TRBV9 and J usage is TRBJ1-3; maybe TRBD1 (6 bases). V was cut by 4 bases and J by 0 bases, with 11 bases left in between. Germline V gives CDR1 SGDLS, CDR2 YYNGEE. The CDR3 spans 15 residues.

The CDR3 is CASSDGQGANQPQHF. For the CDR3, the DNA is TGTGCCAGCAGTGATGGACAGGGGGCGAATCAGCCCCAGCATTTT. The chain couples TRBV2 to TRBJ1-5, with 11 bases that match TRBD1. The CDR3 covers 15 residues. The trim removed 3 bases at V and 4 bases at J, leaving 2 bases unmatched. Germline lookup yields CDR1 SNHLY and CDR2 FYNNEI.

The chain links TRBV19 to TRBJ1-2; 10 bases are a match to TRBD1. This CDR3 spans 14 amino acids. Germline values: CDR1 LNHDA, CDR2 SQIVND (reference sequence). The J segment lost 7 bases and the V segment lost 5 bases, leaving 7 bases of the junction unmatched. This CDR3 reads CASSLGTGVSGYTF. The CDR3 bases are TGTGCCAGTAGTCTTGGGACAGGGGTGTCTGGCTACACCTTC.

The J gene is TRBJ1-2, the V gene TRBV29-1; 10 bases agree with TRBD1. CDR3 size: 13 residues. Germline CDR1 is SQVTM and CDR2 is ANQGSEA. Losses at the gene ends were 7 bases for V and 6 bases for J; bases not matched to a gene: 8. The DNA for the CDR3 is TGCAGCGCCCCGGGACAGGGGTTGAATGGCTACACCTTC. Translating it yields CSAPGQGLNGYTF.